The 18 T cell receptor beta chains below come from one sample, sequenced in a study of blood T cell repertoires in COVID-19 (dated by TCRdb to about 2020). The method behind the library was the immunoSEQ multiplex PCR assay. Drawn from immuneACCESS, this table holds only the in-frame rearrangements with V and J called that TCRdb kept. Clones are partly lost; checked studies trace under half to an unresolved V gene and leave the rest unexplained. For this sample there are 240,000 or so clones; 75% to 90% appear just once. Clones ranked in the top ten supply just over 0.85% of the sample. The material sequenced was PBMCs or T cells enriched from blood (not recorded which). The origin of the receptors is a man aged 50-60 years who had been exposed to COVID-19.

The V call is TRBV2, the J call TRBJ1-2, with D maybe TRBD1 (6 bases). There are 12 residues in the CDR3. CDR1 and CDR2 (germline): SNHLY, FYNNEI. Trimming removed 6 bases at V and 7 bases at J, with 12 bases between. CDR3 sequence: CASSYRVGGYTF. The CDR3 region has the DNA TGTGCCAGCAGCTACAGGGTGGGTGGCTACACCTTC.

The chain recombines TRBV29-1 with TRBJ1-5; D remains ambiguous. Germline CDR1 is SQVTM and CDR2 is ANQGSEA. V dropped 7 bases and J dropped 9 bases, with 19 bases sitting between them. CDR3 length equals 13 residues. The CDR3 DNA reads TGCAGCGGTTCAAGAGGCTCGGATCGGCCCCAGCATTTT. Protein product: CSGSRGSDRPQHF.

The rearrangement uses TRBV19 and TRBJ1-2; D is unclear. The CDR3 is 12 amino acids. Trimming cost V 4 bases and J 5 bases, with 8 bases left between them. The V gene's germline CDR1 is LNHDA and CDR2 SQIVND (reference sequence). As DNA, the CDR3 is TGTGCCAGTAGTAGCCTCGGGTATGGCTACACCTTC. Amino acid sequence: CASSSLGYGYTF.

V is TRBV5-4 and J is TRBJ1-4; tentative D call: TRBD1 (5 bases). This CDR3 has 14 residues. Per the germline V gene, CDR1 is SGHNT and CDR2 is YYREEE (reference sequence). Trimming took off 2 bases at V and 4 bases at J, with 9 bases between the two ends. The CDR3 spells CASSFDRRNEKLFF. The CDR3 DNA is TGTGCCAGCAGCTTTGACAGACGTAATGAAAAACTGTTTTTT.

This clone was counted only a few times. This chain connects TRBV19 to TRBJ2-2, with a possible D match to TRBD1 (5 bases). This CDR3 comprises 15 residues. Germline V gene sequence: CDR1 LNHDA, CDR2 SQIVND (reference sequence). V lost 8 bases and J 0 bases, leaving 13 bases between the germline ends. CDR3 in amino acids: CASLKGVANTGELFF. CDR3 sequence (DNA): TGTGCCAGTTTAAAAGGGGTGGCGAACACCGGGGAGCTGTTTTTT.

The V and J genes are TRBV21-1 and TRBJ1-4; the D call of TRBD1 is as the table states it, not checked on the DNA. TRBV21-1 is a pseudogene segment. The CDR3 contains 15 residues. CDR3 nucleotides: TGTGCCAGCAGCAGACCGGGACAGGGAAGGAAAAAACTGTTTTTT. This translates into CASSRPGQGRKKLFF.

As regards this clone: The sample has other DNA sequences that encode this CDR3 too. The chain has TRBV3-1 (or the pseudogene TRBV3-2) and TRBJ1-1; 8 nucleotides align to TRBD1. Trimming cost V 3 bases and J 1 base; bases outside gene matches: 4. The CDR3 runs 15 residues. Germline loops: CDR1 LGHDT, CDR2 YNNKEL (reference sequence). The CDR3 bases are TGTGCCAGCAGCCACCACGGACAGGGGAACACTGAAGCTTTCTTT. Translation: CASSHHGQGNTEAFF.

The rearrangement links TRBV6-4 to TRBJ1-6; D is ambiguous. There are 15 residues in the CDR3. Germline assignment: CDR1 MRHNA and CDR2 SNTAGT. Trimming cost V 4 bases and J 5 bases, with 12 bases left between them. The CDR3, as DNA: TGTGCCAGCAGTGTTTCGAGGGAGAATAATTCACCCCTCCACTTT. It translates to CASSVSRENNSPLHF.

J is TRBJ1-1 and V is TRBV2; D is perhaps TRBD1 (6 bases). The CDR3 has 14 residues. CDR1 and CDR2 (germline): SNHLY, FYNNEI. V gave up 7 bases and J gave up 2 bases, with 14 bases separating them. The CDR3 DNA is TGTGCCAGCACCACAGGGAGGGGCAACACTGAAGCTTTCTTT. Amino acids: CASTTGRGNTEAFF. The full variable domain, completed using reference TRBV2 and TRBJ1-1, is EPEVTQTPSHQVTQMGQEVILRCVPISNHLYFYWYRQILGQKVEFLVSFYNNEISEKSEIFDDQFSVERPDGSNFTLKIRSTKLEDSAMYFCASTTGRGNTEAFFGQGTRLTVV.

V and J are TRBV24-1 and TRBJ1-2; TRBD1 matches 8 bases. CDR3 size: 15 residues. Germline CDR1 reads KGHDR; CDR2 reads SFDVKD. With 3 bases clipped from V and 3 bases from J, the junction kept 5 bases outside the gene matches. CDR3 coding DNA: TGTGCCACCAGTGATCCTCAGGGGGCGGACTATGGCTACACCTTC. Translating gives CATSDPQGADYGYTF.

This clone was counted a few times. The gene calls are TRBV7-3 and TRBJ2-1; D unclear. From germline, CDR1 is SGHTA and CDR2 FQGTGA. Deletions cut 5 bases from V and 5 bases from J, with 10 bases between. CDR3 size: 13 residues. This chain's CDR3 is CASSIDFNNEQFF. CDR3 DNA: TGTGCCAGCAGCATAGACTTCAACAATGAGCAGTTCTTC.

This chain connects TRBV9 to TRBJ1-6; TRBD1 aligns across 12 bases. Unmatched junction bases numbered 16, after V lost 2 bases and J lost 10 bases. This CDR3 contains 19 residues. Germline-derived CDR1 and CDR2 are SGDLS and YYNGEE. CDR3 amino acids: CASSVRPGTGGLLGSPLHF. The CDR3 DNA follows: TGTGCCAGCAGCGTCCGCCCCGGGACAGGGGGCCTCCTTGGCTCACCCCTCCACTTT.

Points on this clone: The junction differs from germline at one of its ends, possibly a read error. The identical CDR3 is also encoded by other nucleotide sequences in the sample. This chain connects TRBV28 to TRBJ1-6; D remains ambiguous. The CDR3 is 14 residues long. The germline V gene has CDR1 MDHEN and CDR2 SYDVKM. The CDR3 sequence: CASSSPHDNSPLHF. CDR3 DNA: TGTGCCAGCAGTTCCCCACATGATAATTCACCTCTCCACTTT. The whole variable domain, filled in from reference TRBV28 and TRBJ1-6, reads DVKVTQSSRYLVKRTGEKVFLECVQDMDHENMFWYRQDPGLGLRLIYFSYDVKMKEKGDIPEGYSVSREKKERFSLILESASTNQTSMYLCASSSPHDNSPLHFGNGTRLTVT.

The V call is TRBV3-1 (or the pseudogene TRBV3-2), the J call TRBJ2-2; a possible D gene is TRBD2 (6 bases). Trimming shortened V by 1 base and J by 6 bases, and 15 bases separated the two germline ends. CDR1 is LGHDT, CDR2 YNNKEL, per germline (reference sequence). The CDR3 has 16 residues. Here the CDR3 reads CASSQGGTGNSGELFF. DNA of the CDR3: TGTGCCAGCAGCCAAGGCGGGACGGGAAATTCCGGGGAGCTGTTTTTT.

This clone was observed a single time. This chain uses TRBV18 with TRBJ2-1; no firm D call. Trimming took off 0 bases at V and 9 bases at J, with 12 bases between the two ends. The CDR3 has 14 residues. From germline, CDR1 is KGHSH and CDR2 LQKENI. CDR3 residues: CASSPPGSVGEQFF. The CDR3 nucleotides are TGTGCCAGCTCACCACCTGGAAGCGTCGGTGAGCAGTTCTTC.

V is TRBV11-2 and J is TRBJ1-2; 7 nucleotides agree with TRBD1. The CDR3 totals 15 residues. The junction had 7 bases not matched to a gene; V was cut back by 1 base and J by 5 bases. Germline V lookup: CDR1 SGHAT, CDR2 FQNNGV. CDR3 region: CASSLGGTELYGYTF. CDR3 nucleotide sequence: TGTGCCAGCAGCTTAGGCGGGACAGAACTATATGGCTACACCTTC.

This chain connects TRBV6-5 to TRBJ1-2; 8 bases are shared with TRBD1. The CDR3 has 14 residues. V lost 0 bases to trimming and J lost 5 bases; unmatched junction nucleotides: 2. The germline gives CDR1 MNHEY, CDR2 SVGAGI. The CDR3 is CASSYSDRAYGYTF. The DNA of the CDR3 is TGTGCCAGCAGTTACTCGGACAGGGCGTATGGCTACACCTTC.

The V and J genes are TRBV30 and TRBJ2-5; a weak D match, TRBD2 (5 bases). The ends were cut back, 5 bases at V and 9 bases at J, with 13 bases in the middle. The CDR3 spans 11 residues. Germline V gene lookup returns CDR1 GTSNPN and CDR2 SVGIG (reference sequence). CDR3: CAWGRAAAQYF. In nucleotides, the CDR3 is TGTGCCTGGGGTCGAGCGGCGGCCCAGTACTTC.